This is a list of T cell receptor beta chains from one sample in a study of control samples from healthy donors and cancer patients. Profiled with immunoSEQ multiplex PCR; TCRdb holds only in-frame clones, not every one. The table shows about 180,000 clones, with around 94% occurring only once. Source material: blood. These receptors were obtained from a man aged 25-40 years in good health. The conserved cysteine and the conserved F or W are not part of the CDR3 here.

len: 12
j_gene: TRBJ2-3
v_gene: TRBV5-4
CDR3aa: ASSLAGVPDTQY

len: 11
j_gene: TRBJ2-7
v_gene: TRBV5-1
CDR3aa: ASSLHGGYEQY

len: 13
j_gene: TRBJ2-3
v_gene: TRBV7-9
CDR3aa: ASSHARGVADTQY

len: 11
j_gene: TRBJ1-6
v_gene: TRBV7-8
CDR3aa: ASRRERGSPLH

len: 14
j_gene: TRBJ1-5
v_gene: TRBV4-1
CDR3aa: ASSQDPGSVPQPQH

len: 15
j_gene: TRBJ2-2
v_gene: TRBV5-1
CDR3aa: ASRINTGLSNTGELF

len: 10
j_gene: TRBJ2-5
v_gene: TRBV5-1
CDR3aa: ASSLGQETQY

len: 14
j_gene: TRBJ1-3
v_gene: TRBV18
CDR3aa: ASSPTGGAPGDTIY

len: 12
j_gene: TRBJ1-5
v_gene: TRBV9
CDR3aa: ASSVTGGGQPQH

len: 13
j_gene: TRBJ2-2
v_gene: TRBV2
CDR3aa: ASRGQGVNTGELF

len: 13
j_gene: TRBJ1-3
v_gene: TRBV9
CDR3aa: ASSPWKGAVNTIY

len: 16
j_gene: TRBJ1-1
v_gene: TRBV6-2/TRBV6-3
CDR3aa: ASSYDTRTGWWDTEAF

len: 11
j_gene: TRBJ1-6
v_gene: TRBV2
CDR3aa: ASKAGTNSPLH

len: 13
j_gene: TRBJ1-5
v_gene: TRBV12-2
CDR3aa: ASRRTGFSNQPQH

len: 16
j_gene: TRBJ2-1
v_gene: TRBV9
CDR3aa: ASSPDLMVLAGGHEQF

len: 15
j_gene: TRBJ2-2
v_gene: TRBV10-2
CDR3aa: ASSELRTGATPGELF

len: 11
j_gene: TRBJ1-5
v_gene: TRBV27
CDR3aa: ASSARTLEPQH

len: 13
j_gene: TRBJ2-7
v_gene: TRBV10-3
CDR3aa: AINNPSGASYEQY

len: 15
j_gene: TRBJ2-2
v_gene: TRBV9
CDR3aa: ASSVTSGGVSTGELF

len: 11
j_gene: TRBJ1-2
v_gene: TRBV19
CDR3aa: ASSIPNRVGYT

len: 11
j_gene: TRBJ2-7
v_gene: TRBV7-2
CDR3aa: ASSLTDSYEQY

len: 12
j_gene: TRBJ2-3
v_gene: TRBV19
CDR3aa: ASSIVLGTDTQY

len: 11
j_gene: TRBJ1-5
v_gene: TRBV12-5
CDR3aa: ASDPRRNQPQH

len: 12
j_gene: TRBJ2-1
v_gene: TRBV11-2
CDR3aa: ASSLVQGMYEQF

len: 15
j_gene: TRBJ1-6
v_gene: TRBV29-1
CDR3aa: SVDDRRGSVSDSPLH

len: 12
j_gene: TRBJ1-4
v_gene: TRBV6-1
CDR3aa: ASSDIWGNEKLF

len: 14
j_gene: TRBJ2-3
v_gene: TRBV3-1/TRBV3-2
CDR3aa: ASSARTAVGTDTQY

len: 13
j_gene: TRBJ2-3
v_gene: TRBV5-4
CDR3aa: ASSRRGQGADTQY

len: 14
j_gene: TRBJ2-2
v_gene: TRBV10-2
CDR3aa: ASSGRGLLNTGELF

len: 11
j_gene: TRBJ2-1
v_gene: TRBV6-5
CDR3aa: ASSSGTSNEQF

len: 11
j_gene: TRBJ1-6
v_gene: TRBV25-1
CDR3aa: ASSVGFNSPLH

len: 13
j_gene: TRBJ2-1
v_gene: TRBV5-1
CDR3aa: ASRKSGSSYNEQF

len: 9
j_gene: TRBJ2-1
v_gene: TRBV7-2
CDR3aa: ASSLAAEQF

len: 13
j_gene: TRBJ2-7
v_gene: TRBV4-1
CDR3aa: ASSPGLAGAYEQY

len: 12
j_gene: TRBJ1-1
v_gene: TRBV2
CDR3aa: ASSLQAMGGEAF

len: 11
j_gene: TRBJ2-3
v_gene: TRBV28
CDR3aa: ASRTGGADTQY

len: 14
j_gene: TRBJ2-6
v_gene: TRBV15
CDR3aa: ATSPDGSSGANVLT

len: 9
j_gene: TRBJ2-1
v_gene: TRBV19
CDR3aa: ASSQTGQQF

len: 13
j_gene: TRBJ1-1
v_gene: TRBV29-1
CDR3aa: SGKGKQGANTEAF